Sequencing of this T cell receptor (beta chain) was carried out in a study of cytomegalovirus exposure and HLA in healthy donors. Remarks on this clone: The antigen is undetermined.

It was with 60 Vbeta and 13 Jbeta primers that the PCR ran. Clones were read by immunoSEQ multiplex PCR, and TCRdb kept only the in-frame ones, dropping some. Of 100,000 or so clones listed, 82% are singletons. Study results and limitations: Certain sequence variants were highly shared and formed a cluster, and this cluster was likely a sequencing artifact. A later analysis appeared to link common viral pathogens to several of the most significant clusters.

The sequencing sample was made of PBMCs. This sequence originates from a man in his thirties or forties in good health and CMV-seropositive.

CDR3 DNA sequence: TGTGCCAGTAACGACAGGGGGCCTCTGACAAATCAGCCCCAGCATTTT. The encoded protein is CASNDRGPLTNQPQHF. The chain joins TRBV19 to TRBJ1-5; the match to TRBD1 covers 10 bases. The CDR3 is made up of 16 amino acids. In germline, CDR1 is LNHDA, CDR2 SQIVND (reference sequence). Trimming cost V 7 bases and J 4 bases; bases outside gene matches: 10.